This T cell receptor beta chain came from a study of blood T cell repertoires in COVID-19. Background on the study: Spain, Italy and the United States supplied samples that represented acute and convalescent COVID-19.

Here immunoSEQ multiplex PCR was the method, and the copy in TCRdb shows in-frame clones only, minus some. The sample has about 87,000 clones, roughly 80% seen once. This CDR3 is built from 15 residues. V gave up 2 bases and J gave up 5 bases, with 11 bases separating them. CDR1 and CDR2 (germline): SGHRS, YFSETQ. Sequencing was carried out using peripheral blood. The TCR was taken from a woman aged 45-65 years with acute or convalescent COVID-19. V usage is TRBV5-1 and J usage is TRBJ1-6; D uncertain. The CDR3 loop is CASSFVAPDNSPLHF. Here the CDR3 DNA reads TGCGCCAGCAGCTTCGTCGCGCCTGATAATTCACCCCTCCACTTT.